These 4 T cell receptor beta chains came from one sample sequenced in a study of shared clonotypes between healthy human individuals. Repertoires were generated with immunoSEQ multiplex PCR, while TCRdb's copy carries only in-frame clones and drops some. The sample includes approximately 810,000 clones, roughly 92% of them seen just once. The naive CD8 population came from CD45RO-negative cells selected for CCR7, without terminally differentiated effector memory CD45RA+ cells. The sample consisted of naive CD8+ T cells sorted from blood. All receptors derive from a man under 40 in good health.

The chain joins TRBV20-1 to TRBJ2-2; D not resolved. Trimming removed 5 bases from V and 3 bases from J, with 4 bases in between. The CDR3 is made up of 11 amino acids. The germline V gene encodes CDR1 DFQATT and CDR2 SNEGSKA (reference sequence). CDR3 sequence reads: CSAQYTGELFF. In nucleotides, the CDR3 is TGCAGTGCTCAATACACCGGGGAGCTGTTTTTT.

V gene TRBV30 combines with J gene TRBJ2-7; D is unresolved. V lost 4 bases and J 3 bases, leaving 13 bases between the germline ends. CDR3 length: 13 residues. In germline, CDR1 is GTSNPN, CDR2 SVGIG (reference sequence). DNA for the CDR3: TGTGCCTGGATCTCAAAGTCGGACTACGAGCAGTACTTC. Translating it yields CAWISKSDYEQYF.

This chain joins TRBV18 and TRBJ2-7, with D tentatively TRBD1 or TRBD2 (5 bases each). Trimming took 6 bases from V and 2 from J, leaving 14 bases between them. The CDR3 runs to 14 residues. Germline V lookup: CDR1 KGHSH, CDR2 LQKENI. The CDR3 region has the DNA TGTGCCAGCTCCTCCCGGGACCTTCCCTACGAGCAGTACTTC. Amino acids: CASSSRDLPYEQYF.

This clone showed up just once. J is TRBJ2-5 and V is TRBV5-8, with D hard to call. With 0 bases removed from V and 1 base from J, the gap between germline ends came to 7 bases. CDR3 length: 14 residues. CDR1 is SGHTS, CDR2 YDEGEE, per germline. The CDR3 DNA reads TGTGCCAGCAGCTTGGTGGCAGCCCAAGAGACCCAGTACTTC. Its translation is CASSLVAAQETQYF.